The 19 T cell receptor beta chains presented below share a single source sample, sequenced in a study of T-cell reconstitution after alpha-beta-depleted transplantation in children. Unique molecular identifiers were incorporated when the TCRbeta library was constructed. TCRdb reprocessed the PCR reads with MiXCR, giving one entry per CDR3 protein. The sample records about 210,000 distinct CDR3 sequences, about 15% being singletons. This specimen consisted of PBMCs, mostly from graft donor cells, obtained 360 days after TCRalphabeta/CD19-depleted stem cell transplant. The receptors originated from a male patient aged 2-15 years who had a stem cell transplant for acute lymphoblastic leukemia, so the T cells may come from the graft donor.

To note about this clonotype: This CDR3 is missing its conserved last phenylalanine or tryptophan, likely due to a read error. The chain joins TRBV29-1 to TRBJ1-1, with a weak D call TRBD1 (6 bases). The CDR3 consists of 12 residues. V was pared by 6 bases and J by 1 base, with 9 bases between. Germline-derived CDR1 and CDR2 are SQVTM and ANQGSEA. This CDR3 is CSVGHTNTEAFI. For the CDR3, the DNA is TGCAGCGTGGGACATACGAACACTGAAGCTTTCATT.

This clonotype has only a few counts. The chain joins TRBV3-1 to TRBJ2-1, with a tentative D call TRBD2 (5 bases). CDR1 is LGHDT and CDR2 is YNNKEL in the germline V gene (reference sequence). Trimming shortened V by 6 bases and J by 7 bases, and 10 bases separated the two germline ends. The CDR3 is 12 amino acids. For the CDR3, the DNA is TGTGCCAGCAGTATTACGGGAAATGAGCAGTTCTTC. Translation: CASSITGNEQFF.

This clonotype was counted only a few times. The chain combines TRBV5-1 with TRBJ2-7; 12 bases are a match to TRBD2. Trimming cost V 1 base and J 1 base; bases outside gene matches: 9. The CDR3 consists of 18 residues. The germline V gene encodes CDR1 SGHRS and CDR2 YFSETQ. CDR3 residues: CASSLLLAGGYESYEQYF. CDR3 DNA sequence: TGCGCCAGCAGCTTGCTTCTAGCGGGAGGGTACGAGTCCTACGAGCAGTACTTC.

This clonotype was counted only a few times. The CDR3 bases are TGCAGCGTTGAACGGGGGACCCAAGAGACCCAGTACTTC. Residues: CSVERGTQETQYF. The chain uses TRBV29-1 and TRBJ2-5; possibly TRBD2 for D (6 bases). Germline V gene data show CDR1 as SQVTM and CDR2 as ANQGSEA. The CDR3 consists of 13 residues. Trimming removed 2 bases from V and 1 base from J, with 8 bases in between.

This clonotype has just a few counts. The chain links TRBV7-9 to TRBJ1-1; tentative D call: TRBD1 (5 bases). CDR3 size: 13 residues. Germline lookup yields CDR1 SEHNR and CDR2 FQNEAQ (reference sequence). Trimming cost V 4 bases and J 4 bases, with 10 bases left between them. CDR3 in DNA: TGTGCCAGCAGCTGGGGGGAGGGCACTGAAGCTTTCTTT. It codes for CASSWGEGTEAFF. The full variable domain, rest sourced from reference TRBV7-9 and TRBJ1-1, is DTGVSQNPRHKITKRGQNVTFRCDPISEHNRLYWYRQTLGQGPEFLTYFQNEAQLEKSRLLSDRFSAERPKGSFSTLEIQRTEQGDSAMYLCASSWGEGTEAFFGQGTRLTVV.

The table lists this clonotype with a few counts. J is TRBJ1-2 and V is TRBV12-3 or TRBV12-4; D remains unclear. The CDR3 extends over 13 amino acids. V was trimmed by 5 bases and J by 4 bases, leaving 11 bases between them. The CDR3 nucleotides are TGTGCCAGCAGTCCCGGACGATCCTATGGCTACACCTTC. As protein: CASSPGRSYGYTF.

CDR3: CSARRWGKENIQYF. The CDR3 bases are TGCAGTGCTCGTCGATGGGGGAAGGAAAACATTCAGTACTTC. The chain carries TRBV20-1 and TRBJ2-4, with D perhaps matching TRBD1 or TRBD2 (5 bases each). CDR3 length: 14 amino acids. Germline V gene data show CDR1 as DFQATT and CDR2 as SNEGSKA (reference sequence). V lost 5 bases and J 5 bases, leaving 16 bases between the germline ends.

In its sample, this clonotype was seen many times. The chain links TRBV27 to TRBJ2-5; 7 bases agree with TRBD1. The germline CDR1 and CDR2 sequences are MNHEY and SMNVEV (reference sequence). This CDR3 comprises 15 residues. Trimming removed 6 bases from V and 4 bases from J; junction bases left unmatched: 11. The CDR3 here is CASRPNRGGGETQYF. In DNA, the CDR3 is TGTGCCAGCAGACCGAACAGGGGCGGAGGAGAGACCCAGTACTTC.

This clonotype has just a few counts. V and J are TRBV12-3 or TRBV12-4 and TRBJ1-2; TRBD1 might be the D (6 bases). CDR3 size: 15 residues. V shed 2 bases and J shed 2 bases, with 12 bases lying between them. Here the CDR3 reads CASSLITGSNYGYTF. The CDR3, as DNA: TGTGCCAGCAGTTTAATCACAGGGTCCAACTATGGCTACACCTTC.

This rearrangement joins TRBV19 to TRBJ2-3; D gene ambiguous. Trimming shortened V by 2 bases and J by 6 bases, and 15 bases separated the two germline ends. Germline V gene lookup returns CDR1 LNHDA and CDR2 SQIVND (reference sequence). The length of the CDR3 is 15 residues. The chain's CDR3 is CASSIFPGLDDTQYF. CDR3 nucleotides: TGTGCCAGTAGTATATTCCCAGGCCTTGATGATACGCAGTATTTT.

The chain carries TRBV15 and TRBJ2-1; TRBD2 aligns across 9 bases. This CDR3 has 15 residues. Trimming removed 4 bases from V and 5 bases from J; junction bases left unmatched: 6. Germline V gene sequence: CDR1 LNHNV, CDR2 YYDKDF (reference sequence). CDR3 sequence (DNA): TGTGCCACCAGCATGGAGCGGGGGGTCCACAATGAGCAGTTCTTC. Translation: CATSMERGVHNEQFF. Drawing the rest from reference TRBV15 and TRBJ2-1, the complete variable domain is DAMVIQNPRYQVTQFGKPVTLSCSQTLNHNVMYWYQQKSSQAPKLLFHYYDKDFNNEADTPDNFQSRRPNTSFCFLDIRSPGLGDTAMYLCATSMERGVHNEQFFGPGTRLTVL.

This clonotype came up a few times. This chain links TRBV2 with TRBJ1-1; D call uncertain. Germline-derived CDR1 and CDR2 are SNHLY and FYNNEI. The germline V and J ends were trimmed by 9 bases and 6 bases, with 11 bases remaining between them. This CDR3 region has 11 residues. The chain's CDR3 is CASAGVPEAFF. In DNA, the CDR3 is TGTGCCAGTGCAGGAGTACCTGAAGCTTTCTTT. The variable domain in full, completed from reference TRBV2 and TRBJ1-1, reads EPEVTQTPSHQVTQMGQEVILRCVPISNHLYFYWYRQILGQKVEFLVSFYNNEISEKSEIFDDQFSVERPDGSNFTLKIRSTKLEDSAMYFCASAGVPEAFFGQGTRLTVV.

This chain uses TRBV4-2 with TRBJ2-3; D might be TRBD2 (5 bases). This CDR3 is built from 16 residues. Germline CDR1 is LGHNA and CDR2 is YNFKEQ. The V and J ends lost 2 bases and 0 bases respectively, with 12 bases between them. The CDR3 sequence is CASSQRGRGSTDTQYF. CDR3 DNA: TGTGCCAGCAGCCAACGCGGCCGGGGAAGCACAGATACGCAGTATTTT.

This clonotype has ten or more counts. The CDR3 loop is CASSSRTGEGSHPLHF. CDR3 nucleotides: TGTGCCAGCAGCTCCCGGACAGGGGAGGGATCTCACCCCCTCCACTTT. V gene TRBV4-2 combines with J gene TRBJ1-6; TRBD1 agrees at 9 bases. V lost 5 bases to trimming and J lost 13 bases; unmatched junction nucleotides: 15. Per the germline V gene, CDR1 is LGHNA and CDR2 is YNFKEQ. This CDR3 contains 16 residues.

In this sample, this clonotype turned up a few times. The chain recombines TRBV5-1 with TRBJ2-3; no clear D. Germline lookup yields CDR1 SGHRS and CDR2 YFSETQ. The CDR3 sequence is 14 residues long. Trimming left V 7 bases short and J 0 bases short, with 12 bases between. The DNA for the CDR3 is TGCGCCAGCGGTTACGGAACTAGCACAGATACGCAGTATTTT. It translates to CASGYGTSTDTQYF.

This clonotype was detected many times. The chain joins TRBV3-1 to TRBJ2-7; the D gene is possibly TRBD1 (6 bases). The CDR3 runs 13 residues. Germline CDR1 is LGHDT and CDR2 is YNNKEL (reference sequence). The V and J ends lost 4 bases and 3 bases respectively, with 10 bases between them. CDR3 residues: CASSPTGLYEQYF. CDR3 DNA: TGTGCCAGCAGCCCAACAGGGCTCTACGAGCAGTACTTC.

V is TRBV19 and J is TRBJ1-2; TRBD1 matches 7 bases. The junction had 3 bases not matched to a gene; V was cut back by 7 bases and J by 1 base. Germline loops: CDR1 LNHDA, CDR2 SQIVND (reference sequence). This CDR3 is built from 13 residues. The CDR3 DNA is TGTGCCAGTAAGGACAGGAGTAACTATGGCTACACCTTC. It yields the protein CASKDRSNYGYTF.

This clonotype was counted at least ten times. V is TRBV11-2 and J is TRBJ2-3; no firm D call. The CDR3 covers 15 residues. Deletions cut 0 bases from V and 2 bases from J, with 9 bases between. The germline CDR1 and CDR2 sequences are SGHAT and FQNNGV. The CDR3 coding sequence is TGTGCCAGCAGCTTAGATGGCACTCTCACAGATACGCAGTATTTT. Translating it yields CASSLDGTLTDTQYF. The variable domain in full, completed from reference TRBV11-2 and TRBJ2-3, reads EAGVAQSPRYKIIEKRQSVAFWCNPISGHATLYWYQQILGQGPKLLIQFQNNGVVDDSQLPKDRFSAERLKGVDSTLKIQPAKLEDSAVYLCASSLDGTLTDTQYFGPGTRLTVL.

This clonotype occurred a few times. The V call is TRBV5-1, the J call TRBJ2-3, with TRBD1 matching over 7 bases. Germline V gives CDR1 SGHRS, CDR2 YFSETQ. This CDR3 comprises 13 residues. The J segment lost 4 bases and the V segment lost 3 bases, leaving 2 bases of the junction unmatched. CDR3 amino acids: CASSSTGADTQYF. CDR3 nucleotide sequence: TGCGCCAGCAGCTCAACAGGGGCAGATACGCAGTATTTT. The entire variable domain, with the rest obtained from reference TRBV5-1 and TRBJ2-3, is as follows: KAGVTQTPRYLIKTRGQQVTLSCSPISGHRSVSWYQQTPGQGLQFLFEYFSETQRNKGNFPGRFSGRQFSNSRSEMNVSTLELGDSALYLCASSSTGADTQYFGPGTRLTVL.